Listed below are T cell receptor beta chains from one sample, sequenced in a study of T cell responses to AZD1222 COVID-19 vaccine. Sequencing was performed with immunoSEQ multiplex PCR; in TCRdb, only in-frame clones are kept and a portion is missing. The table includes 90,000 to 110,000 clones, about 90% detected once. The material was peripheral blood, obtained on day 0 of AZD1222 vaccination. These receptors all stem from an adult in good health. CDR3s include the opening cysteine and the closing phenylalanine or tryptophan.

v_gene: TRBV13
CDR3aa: CASVVGLSSYNEQFF

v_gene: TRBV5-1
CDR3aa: CASRGAGLRQETQYF

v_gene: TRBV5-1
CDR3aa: CASSLVAGGSYEQYF

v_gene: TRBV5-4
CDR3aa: CASSGRAGVNTEAFF

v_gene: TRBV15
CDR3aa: CATSKEKGGYTEAFF

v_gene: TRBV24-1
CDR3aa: CATSDPVGSSEQYF

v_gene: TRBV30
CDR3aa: CAWMGRDRGKENTEAFF

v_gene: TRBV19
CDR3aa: CASSTWTGWQGTEAFF

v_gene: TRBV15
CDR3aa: CATSREGLADTYEQYF

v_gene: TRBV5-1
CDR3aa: CASSLSRGPLNYGYTF

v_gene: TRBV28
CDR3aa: CASSTGTALEKLFF

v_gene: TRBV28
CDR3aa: CASSLGQSNEKLFF

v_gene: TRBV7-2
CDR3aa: CASSSPLRDRGNTIYF